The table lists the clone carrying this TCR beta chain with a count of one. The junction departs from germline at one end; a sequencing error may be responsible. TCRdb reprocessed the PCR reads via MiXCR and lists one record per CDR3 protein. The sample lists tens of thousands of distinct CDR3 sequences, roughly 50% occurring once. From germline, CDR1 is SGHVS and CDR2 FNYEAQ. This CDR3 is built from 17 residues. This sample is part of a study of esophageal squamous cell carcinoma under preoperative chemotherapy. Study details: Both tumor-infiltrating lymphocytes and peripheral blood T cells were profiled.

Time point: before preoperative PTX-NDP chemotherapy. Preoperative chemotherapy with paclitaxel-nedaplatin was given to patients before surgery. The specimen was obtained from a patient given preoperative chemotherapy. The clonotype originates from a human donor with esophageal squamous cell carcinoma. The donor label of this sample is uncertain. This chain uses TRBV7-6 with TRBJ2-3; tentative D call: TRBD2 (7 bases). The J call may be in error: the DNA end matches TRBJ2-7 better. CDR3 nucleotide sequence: TGTGCCAGCTGCTTGGAGGGGGGGGGCCGTTTTACAGATACGCAGTACTTC. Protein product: CASCLEGGGRFTDTQYF.